This TCR beta chain emerged from a study of a mutant IDH1 vaccine in newly diagnosed glioma. A single count supports this clone. This sample's time point: baseline, week 1 (first vaccination visit). Treatment defined: pre-vaccination baseline after standard-of-care therapy. Germline lookup yields CDR1 GTSNPN and CDR2 SVGIG (reference sequence). Trimming shortened V by 5 bases and J by 2 bases, and 9 bases separated the two germline ends. The CDR3 contains 12 residues. Repertoires were generated with immunoSEQ multiplex PCR, while TCRdb's copy carries only in-frame clones and drops some. Of tens of thousands of clones in the sample, more than 85% were seen once.

The source of this sequence is a middle-aged woman with glioma. The rearrangement uses TRBV30 and TRBJ1-2; D not resolved. The source was PBMCs, collected from a glioma patient treated with radiotherapy, temozolomide or both. The CDR3 coding sequence is TGTGCCTGGGCAGAAACGAACTATGGCTACACCTTC. This translates into CAWAETNYGYTF.